Included here is one T cell receptor (beta chain) sequence, with context. The target antigen is unknown. The sample is drawn from a study of T cell repertoires in cytomegalovirus infection. About the research overall: Based on public TCR beta signatures, there were indications of CMV infection and of a matching HLA type.

MiXCR, run by TCRdb on the reads, gives a single entry per CDR3 protein. The sample includes 490,000 or so distinct CDR3 sequences, around 10% seen only once; the top ten take roughly 10%. The V gene lost 4 bases and the J gene lost 4 bases, with 8 bases spanning the gap. Germline loops: CDR1 SNHLY, CDR2 FYNNEI. The CDR3 has 14 amino acids. Study conclusions and caveats: CMV-specific HLA-C-restricted TCR beta clonotypes dominated the ex vivo response.

V is TRBV2 and J is TRBJ2-6; D is uncertain. The source is a human donor in good health (CMV status not recorded). Some clones in this sample may be carry-over from other donors' samples. The sequencing input was PBMCs. CDR3 coding DNA: TGTGCCAGCAGTGGCCAAACCGGGGCCAACGTCCTGACTTTC. It encodes CASSGQTGANVLTF.